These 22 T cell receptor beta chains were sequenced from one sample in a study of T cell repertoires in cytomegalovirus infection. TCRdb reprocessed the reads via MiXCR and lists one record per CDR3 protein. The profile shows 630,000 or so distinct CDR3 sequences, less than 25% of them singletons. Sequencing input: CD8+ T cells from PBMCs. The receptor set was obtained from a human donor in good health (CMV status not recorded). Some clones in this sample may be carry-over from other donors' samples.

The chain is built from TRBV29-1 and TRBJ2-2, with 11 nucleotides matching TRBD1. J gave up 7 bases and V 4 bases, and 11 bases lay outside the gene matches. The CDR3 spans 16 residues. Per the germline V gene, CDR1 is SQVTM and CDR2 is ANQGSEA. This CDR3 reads CSVGGRTGGAGGELFF. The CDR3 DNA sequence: TGCAGCGTTGGGGGCCGGACAGGGGGCGCCGGCGGGGAGCTGTTTTTT.

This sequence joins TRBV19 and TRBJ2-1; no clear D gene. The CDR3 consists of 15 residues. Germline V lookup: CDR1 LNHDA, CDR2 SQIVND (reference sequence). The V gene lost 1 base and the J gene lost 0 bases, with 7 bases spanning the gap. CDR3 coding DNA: TGTGCCAGTAGTATAGCACAGAGCTCCTACAATGAGCAGTTCTTC. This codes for CASSIAQSSYNEQFF.

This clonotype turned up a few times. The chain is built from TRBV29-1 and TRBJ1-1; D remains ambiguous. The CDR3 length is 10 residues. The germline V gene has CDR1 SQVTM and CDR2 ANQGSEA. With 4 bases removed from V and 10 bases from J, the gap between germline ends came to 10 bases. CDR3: CSVASRGAFF. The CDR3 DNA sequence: TGCAGCGTTGCTAGTCGTGGAGCTTTCTTT.

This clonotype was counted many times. CDR3 residues: CASSSDRDRAFF. CDR3 nucleotide sequence: TGTGCCAGTAGCTCGGACAGGGATAGGGCTTTCTTT. The gene calls are TRBV19 and TRBJ1-1; 8 bases match TRBD1. The CDR3 totals 12 residues. V trimming: 6 bases; J trimming: 11 bases; junction bases outside the gene matches: 8. Germline lookup yields CDR1 LNHDA and CDR2 SQIVND (reference sequence).

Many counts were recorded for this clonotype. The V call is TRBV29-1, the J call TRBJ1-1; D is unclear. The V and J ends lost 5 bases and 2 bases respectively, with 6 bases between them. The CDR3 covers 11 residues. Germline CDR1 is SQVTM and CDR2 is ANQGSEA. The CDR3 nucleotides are TGCAGCGTTCCCAGTAACACTGAAGCTTTCTTT. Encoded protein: CSVPSNTEAFF.

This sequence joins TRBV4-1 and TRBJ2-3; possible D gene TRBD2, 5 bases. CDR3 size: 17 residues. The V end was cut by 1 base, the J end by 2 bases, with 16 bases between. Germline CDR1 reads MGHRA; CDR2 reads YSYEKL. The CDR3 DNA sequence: TGCGCCAGCAGCCAAGGAATACTAGGCCCCCACACAGATACGCAGTATTTT. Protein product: CASSQGILGPHTDTQYF.

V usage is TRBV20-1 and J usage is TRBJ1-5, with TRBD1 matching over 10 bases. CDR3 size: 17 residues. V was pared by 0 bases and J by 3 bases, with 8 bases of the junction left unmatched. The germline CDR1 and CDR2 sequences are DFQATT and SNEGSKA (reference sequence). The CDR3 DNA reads TGCAGTGCTAGAGACCCCGACAGGGGGCAAGTCAATCAGCCCCAGCATTTT. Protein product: CSARDPDRGQVNQPQHF.

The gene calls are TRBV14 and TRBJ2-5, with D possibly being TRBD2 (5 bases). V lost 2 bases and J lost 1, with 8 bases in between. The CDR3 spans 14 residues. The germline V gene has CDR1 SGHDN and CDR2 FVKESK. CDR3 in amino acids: CASSQLRGQETQYF. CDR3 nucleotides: TGTGCCAGCAGCCAATTACGGGGCCAAGAGACCCAGTACTTC.

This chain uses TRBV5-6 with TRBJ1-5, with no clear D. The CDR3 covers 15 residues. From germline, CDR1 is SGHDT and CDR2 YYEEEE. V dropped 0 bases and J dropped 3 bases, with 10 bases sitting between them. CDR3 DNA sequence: TGTGCCAGCAGCTTGGCAGGAGGTCTCAATCAGCCCCAGCATTTT. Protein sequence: CASSLAGGLNQPQHF. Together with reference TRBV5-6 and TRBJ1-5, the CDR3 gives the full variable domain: DAGVTQSPTHLIKTRGQQVTLRCSPKSGHDTVSWYQQALGQGPQFIFQYYEEEERQRGNFPDRFSGHQFPNYSSELNVNALLLGDSALYLCASSLAGGLNQPQHFGDGTRLSIL.

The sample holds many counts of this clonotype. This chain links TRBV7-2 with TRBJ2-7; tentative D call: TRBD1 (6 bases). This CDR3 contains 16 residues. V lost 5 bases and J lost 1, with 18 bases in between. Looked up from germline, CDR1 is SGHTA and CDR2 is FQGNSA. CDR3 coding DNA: TGTGCCAGCAGCCGGACAGCCGACCCTATATCCTACGAGCAGTACGTC. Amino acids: CASSRTADPISYEQYV.

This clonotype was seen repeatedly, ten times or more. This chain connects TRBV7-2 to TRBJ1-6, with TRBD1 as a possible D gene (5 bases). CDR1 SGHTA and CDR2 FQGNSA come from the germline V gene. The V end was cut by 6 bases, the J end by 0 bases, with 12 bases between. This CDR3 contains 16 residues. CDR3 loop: CASSEGHHSYNSPLHF. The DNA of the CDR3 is TGTGCCAGCAGTGAAGGACACCACTCCTATAATTCACCCCTCCACTTT.

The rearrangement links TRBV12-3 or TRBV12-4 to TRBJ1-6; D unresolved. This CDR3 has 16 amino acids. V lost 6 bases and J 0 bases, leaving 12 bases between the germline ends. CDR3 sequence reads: CASSPQASSYNSPLHF. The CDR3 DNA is TGTGCCAGCAGCCCTCAGGCGAGCTCCTATAATTCACCCCTCCACTTT.

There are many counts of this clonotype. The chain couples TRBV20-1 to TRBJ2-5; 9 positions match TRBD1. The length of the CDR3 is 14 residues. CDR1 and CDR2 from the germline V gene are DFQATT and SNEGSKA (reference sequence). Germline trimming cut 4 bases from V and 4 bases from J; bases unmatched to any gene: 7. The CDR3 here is CSAIGTGRRETQYF. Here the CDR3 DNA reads TGCAGTGCTATCGGGACAGGGCGACGAGAGACCCAGTACTTC.

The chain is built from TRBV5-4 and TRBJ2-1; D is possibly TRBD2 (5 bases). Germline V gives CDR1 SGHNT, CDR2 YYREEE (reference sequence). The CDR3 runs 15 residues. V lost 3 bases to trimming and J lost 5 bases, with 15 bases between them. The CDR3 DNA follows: TGTGCCAGCAGCTCTTACATTGACGGGGACAATGAGCAGTTCTTC. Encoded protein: CASSSYIDGDNEQFF.

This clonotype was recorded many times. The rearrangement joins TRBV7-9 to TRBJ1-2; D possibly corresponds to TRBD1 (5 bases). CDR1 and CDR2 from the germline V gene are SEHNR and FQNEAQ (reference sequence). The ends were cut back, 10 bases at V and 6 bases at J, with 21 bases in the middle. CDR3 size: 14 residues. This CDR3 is CATIGAIQRDGYTF. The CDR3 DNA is TGTGCCACTATTGGGGCAATCCAAAGAGATGGCTACACCTTC.

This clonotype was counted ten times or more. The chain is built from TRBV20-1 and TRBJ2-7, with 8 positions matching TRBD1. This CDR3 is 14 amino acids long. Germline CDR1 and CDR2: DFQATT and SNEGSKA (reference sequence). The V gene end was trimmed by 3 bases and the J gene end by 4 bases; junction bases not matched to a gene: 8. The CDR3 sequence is CSARGRTGRYEQYV. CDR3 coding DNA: TGCAGTGCTAGGGGGAGGACAGGGAGGTACGAGCAGTACGTC.

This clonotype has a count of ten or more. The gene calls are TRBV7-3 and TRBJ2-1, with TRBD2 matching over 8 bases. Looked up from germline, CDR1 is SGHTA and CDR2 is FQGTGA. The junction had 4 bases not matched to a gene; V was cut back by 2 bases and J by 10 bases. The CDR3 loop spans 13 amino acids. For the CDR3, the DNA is TGTGCCAGCAGCTTACGGGAGGGGAGGGAGCAGTTCTTC. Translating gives CASSLREGREQFF.

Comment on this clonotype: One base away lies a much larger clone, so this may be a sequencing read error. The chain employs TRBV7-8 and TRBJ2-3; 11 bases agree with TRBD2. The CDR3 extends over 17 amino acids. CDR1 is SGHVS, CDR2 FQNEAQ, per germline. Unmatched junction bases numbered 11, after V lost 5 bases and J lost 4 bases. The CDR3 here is CASSPPPSGGSADTQYF. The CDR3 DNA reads TGTGCCAGCAGCCCCCCTCCTAGCGGGGGGAGCGCAGATACGCAGTATTTT.

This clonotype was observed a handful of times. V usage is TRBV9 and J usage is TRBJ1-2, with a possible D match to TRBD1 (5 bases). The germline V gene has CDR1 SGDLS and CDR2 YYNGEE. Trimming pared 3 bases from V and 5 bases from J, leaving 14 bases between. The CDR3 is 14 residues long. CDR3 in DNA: TGTGCCAGCAGCGGGACAAAGACGACTTATGGCTACACCTTC. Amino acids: CASSGTKTTYGYTF.

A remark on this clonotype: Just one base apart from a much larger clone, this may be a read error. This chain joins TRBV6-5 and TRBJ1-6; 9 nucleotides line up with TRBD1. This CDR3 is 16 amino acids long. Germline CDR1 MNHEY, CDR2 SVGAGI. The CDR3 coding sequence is TGTACCAGCAGTTACTTCCCGGGACAGGGTGGCAAACCCCTCCACTTT. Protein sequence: CTSSYFPGQGGKPLHF.

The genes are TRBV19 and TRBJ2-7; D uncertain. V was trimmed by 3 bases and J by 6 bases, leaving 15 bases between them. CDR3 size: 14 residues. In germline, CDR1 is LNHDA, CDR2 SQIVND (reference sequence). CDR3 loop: CASSINRRSGEQYF. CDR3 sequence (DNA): TGTGCCAGTAGTATTAACCGCAGGTCCGGCGAGCAGTACTTC.

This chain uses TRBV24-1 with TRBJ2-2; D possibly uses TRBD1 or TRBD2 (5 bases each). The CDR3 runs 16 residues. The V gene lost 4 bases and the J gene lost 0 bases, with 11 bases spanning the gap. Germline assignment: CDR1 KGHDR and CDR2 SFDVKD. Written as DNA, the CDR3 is TGTGCCACCAGTGACGGGGCCCGGACGAACACCGGGGAGCTGTTTTTT. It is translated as CATSDGARTNTGELFF.